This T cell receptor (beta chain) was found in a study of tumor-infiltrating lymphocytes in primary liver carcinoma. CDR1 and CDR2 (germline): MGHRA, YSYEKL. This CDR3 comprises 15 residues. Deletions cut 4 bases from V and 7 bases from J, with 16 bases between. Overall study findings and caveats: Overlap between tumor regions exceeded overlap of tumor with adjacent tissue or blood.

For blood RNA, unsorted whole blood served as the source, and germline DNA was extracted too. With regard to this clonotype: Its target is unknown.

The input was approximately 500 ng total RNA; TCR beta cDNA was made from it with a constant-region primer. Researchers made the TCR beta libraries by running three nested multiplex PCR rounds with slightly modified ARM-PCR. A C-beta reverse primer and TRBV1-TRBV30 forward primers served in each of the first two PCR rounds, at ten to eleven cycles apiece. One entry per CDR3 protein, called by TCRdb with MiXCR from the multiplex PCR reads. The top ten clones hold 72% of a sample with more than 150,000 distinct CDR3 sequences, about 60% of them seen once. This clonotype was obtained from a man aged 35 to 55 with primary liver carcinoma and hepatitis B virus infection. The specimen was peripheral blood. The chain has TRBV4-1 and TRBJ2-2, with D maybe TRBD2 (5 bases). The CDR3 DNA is TGCGCCAGCAGCCGATTGAGTAGCGTTGACGGGGAGCTGTTTTTT. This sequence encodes CASSRLSSVDGELFF.